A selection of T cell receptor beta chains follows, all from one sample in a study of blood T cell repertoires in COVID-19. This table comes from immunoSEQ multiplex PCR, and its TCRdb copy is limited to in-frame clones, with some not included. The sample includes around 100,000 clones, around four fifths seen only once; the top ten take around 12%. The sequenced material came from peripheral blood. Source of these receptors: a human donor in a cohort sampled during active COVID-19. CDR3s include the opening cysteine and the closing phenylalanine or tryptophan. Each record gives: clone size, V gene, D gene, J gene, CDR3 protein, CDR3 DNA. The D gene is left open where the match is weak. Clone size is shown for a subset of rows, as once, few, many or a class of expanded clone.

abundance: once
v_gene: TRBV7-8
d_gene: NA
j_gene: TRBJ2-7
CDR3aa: CASSLVRQGWREQYF
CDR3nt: TGTGCCAGCAGCTTAGTTAGGCAGGGTTGGCGTGAGCAGTACTTC

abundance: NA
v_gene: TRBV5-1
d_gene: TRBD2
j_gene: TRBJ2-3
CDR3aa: CASSLPNLAGGTTDTQYF
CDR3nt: TGCGCCAGCAGCCTGCCGAACCTAGCGGGGGGGACCACAGATACGCAGTATTTT

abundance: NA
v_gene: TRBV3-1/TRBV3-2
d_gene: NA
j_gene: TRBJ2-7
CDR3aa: CASSFTGSEQYF
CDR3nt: TGTGCCAGCAGCTTTACAGGGAGCGAGCAGTACTTC

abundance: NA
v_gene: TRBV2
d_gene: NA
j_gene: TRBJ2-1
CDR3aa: CASSVQTGSYNEQFF
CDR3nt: TGTGCCAGCAGTGTCCAGACAGGCTCCTACAATGAGCAGTTCTTC

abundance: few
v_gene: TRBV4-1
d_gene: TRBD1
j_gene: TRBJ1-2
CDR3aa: CASSERGGLYGYTF
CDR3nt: TGCGCCAGCAGCGAGAGAGGGGGCCTGTATGGCTACACCTTC

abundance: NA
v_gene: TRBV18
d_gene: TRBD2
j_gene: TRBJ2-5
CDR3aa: CASSPGGGHQETQYF
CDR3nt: TGTGCCAGCTCACCCGGGGGGGGACACCAAGAGACCCAGTACTTC

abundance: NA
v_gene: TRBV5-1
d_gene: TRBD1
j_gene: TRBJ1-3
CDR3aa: CARSPGGGQSGNTIYF
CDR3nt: TGCGCCCGCAGCCCGGGGGGGGGACAGAGTGGAAACACCATATATTTT

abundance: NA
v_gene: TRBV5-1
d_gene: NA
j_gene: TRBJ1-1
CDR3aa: CASSRGTEAFF
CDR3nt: TGCGCCAGCAGTCGGGGCACTGAAGCTTTCTTT

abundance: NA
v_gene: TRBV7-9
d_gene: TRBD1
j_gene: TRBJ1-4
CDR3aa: CASSSRMTGNFEKLFF
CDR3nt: TGTGCCAGCAGCTCCCGAATGACAGGGAACTTTGAAAAACTGTTTTTT

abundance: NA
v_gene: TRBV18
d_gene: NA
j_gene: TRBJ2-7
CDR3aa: CASSLTGAGGTYEQYF
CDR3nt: TGTGCCAGCTCGCTCACGGGCGCAGGGGGGACCTACGAGCAGTACTTC

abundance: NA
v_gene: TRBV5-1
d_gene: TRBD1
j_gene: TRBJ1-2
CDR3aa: CASSWTGQAYGYTF
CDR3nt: TGCGCCAGCAGCTGGACAGGGCAGGCCTATGGCTACACCTTC

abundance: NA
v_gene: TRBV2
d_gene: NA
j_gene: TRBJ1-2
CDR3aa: CASSAELNYGYTF
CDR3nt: TGTGCCAGCAGTGCTGAGTTGAACTATGGCTACACCTTC

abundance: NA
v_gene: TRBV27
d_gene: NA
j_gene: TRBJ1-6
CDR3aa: CASRQGNSPLHF
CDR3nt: TGTGCCAGCAGACAGGGCAATTCACCCCTCCACTTT

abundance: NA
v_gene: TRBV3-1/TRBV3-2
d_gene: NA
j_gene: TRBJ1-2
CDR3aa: CASKQGVYGYTF
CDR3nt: TGTGCCAGCAAACAAGGGGTTTATGGCTACACCTTC

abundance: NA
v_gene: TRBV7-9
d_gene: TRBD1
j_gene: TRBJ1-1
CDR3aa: CASGQGMNTEAFF
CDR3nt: TGTGCCAGCGGACAGGGGATGAACACTGAAGCTTTCTTT

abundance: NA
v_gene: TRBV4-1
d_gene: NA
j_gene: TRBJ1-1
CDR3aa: CASSTAGLRGTEAFF
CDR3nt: TGCGCCAGCTCGACAGCGGGGCTAAGGGGCACTGAAGCTTTCTTT

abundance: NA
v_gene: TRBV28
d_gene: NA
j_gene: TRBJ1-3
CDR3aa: CATEARESGNTIYF
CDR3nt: TGTGCCACCGAGGCGAGGGAGTCTGGAAACACCATATATTTT

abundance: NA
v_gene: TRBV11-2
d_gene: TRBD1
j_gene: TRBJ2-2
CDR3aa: CASTGQGKTGELFF
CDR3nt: TGTGCCAGCACCGGACAGGGGAAAACCGGGGAGCTGTTTTTT

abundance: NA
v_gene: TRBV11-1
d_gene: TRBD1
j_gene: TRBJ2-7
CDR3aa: CASSLAGTDEDEQYF
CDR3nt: TGTGCCAGCAGCTTGGCCGGGACAGATGAGGACGAGCAGTACTTC

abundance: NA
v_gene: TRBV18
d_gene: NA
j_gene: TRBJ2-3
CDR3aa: CASSEVQSTDTQYF
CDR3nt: TGTGCCAGCTCAGAGGTCCAGAGCACAGATACGCAGTATTTT

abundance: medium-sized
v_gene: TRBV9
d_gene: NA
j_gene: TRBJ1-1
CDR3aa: CASGNTGNTEAFF
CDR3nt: TGTGCCAGCGGGAATACAGGGAACACTGAAGCTTTCTTT

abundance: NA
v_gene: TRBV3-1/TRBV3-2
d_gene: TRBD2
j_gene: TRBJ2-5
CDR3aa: CASSPRLAGVWETQYF
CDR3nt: TGTGCCAGCAGCCCTAGACTAGCGGGGGTTTGGGAGACCCAGTACTTC